What follows are 21 T cell receptor beta chains derived from one specimen sequenced in a study of T cells in Graves' hyperthyroidism and ophthalmopathy (dated by TCRdb to the late 2010s). The method behind the library was multiplex PCR. The instrument given in TCRdb is Illumina HiSeq 2000. TCR beta CDR3 regions were amplified from RNA transcripts. A first-round RT-PCR of the TCR CDR3 used the HTBI primer set with the Qiagen OneStep RT-PCR kit. In-frame beta chains were kept once TCRdb had trimmed the public reads at Q25 with fastp and called clones with MiXCR. For every CDR3 protein sequence, its rows merge into one entry that carries the most common genes and DNA. Across this sample there are 550,000 to 700,000 distinct CDR3 sequences, with about 45% seen only once. The biggest ten clones account for around 20% of the sample. The sequenced material came from peripheral blood or thyroid tissue (not recorded which). All receptors come from an adult woman with Graves' disease, either hyperthyroidism or ophthalmopathy (not recorded which).

The V call is TRBV5-8, the J call TRBJ1-2, with 7 bases identical to TRBD1. The CDR3 is 15 residues long. V trimming: 3 bases; J trimming: 8 bases; junction bases outside the gene matches: 13. CDR1 and CDR2 (germline): SGHTS, YDEGEE. CDR3 DNA: TGTGCCAGCAGCTATACCACGGGGACAGTTTTCGGCTACACCTTC. Translating it yields CASSYTTGTVFGYTF.

Concerning this clonotype itself: A clone one base away is much larger, so this may be a read error. This sequence joins TRBV19 and TRBJ2-5; D is undetermined. Deletions cut 2 bases from V and 9 bases from J, with 7 bases between. The CDR3 is 11 residues long. The germline V gene encodes CDR1 LNHDA and CDR2 SQIVND (reference sequence). CDR3 residues: CASSISEAQYF. CDR3 in DNA: TGTGCCAGTAGTATATCCGAGGCCCAGTACTTC. Variable domain in full (rest from reference TRBV19 and TRBJ2-5): DGGITQSPKYLFRKEGQNVTLSCEQNLNHDAMYWYRQDPGQGLRLIYYSQIVNDFQKGDIAEGYSVSREKKESFPLTVTSAQKNPTAFYLCASSISEAQYFGPGTRLLVL.

Ten or more counts support this clonotype. The J gene is TRBJ1-1, the V gene TRBV5-6; D possibly corresponds to TRBD1 (5 bases). The CDR3 totals 13 residues. Per the germline V gene, CDR1 is SGHDT and CDR2 is YYEEEE. The germline V and J ends were trimmed by 4 bases and 1 base, with 8 bases remaining between them. CDR3 nucleotide sequence: TGTGCCAGCAGCGCGGGACCGAACACTGAAGCTTTCTTT. It specifies CASSAGPNTEAFF.

As concerns this clonotype: This sequence may be a read error, since a much larger clone differs from it by one base. The J gene is TRBJ1-2, the V gene TRBV5-1; D ambiguous. Germline CDR1 and CDR2: SGHRS and YFSETQ. There are 12 residues in the CDR3. DNA of the CDR3: TGCGCCAGCAGCTTTACTGGGTTCGGCTGCACCTTC. Translating it yields CASSFTGFGCTF.

This clonotype was detected a few times. The chain links TRBV7-9 to TRBJ2-7, with a possible D match to TRBD2 (5 bases). From germline, CDR1 is SEHNR and CDR2 FQNEAQ (reference sequence). The CDR3 totals 12 residues. V was cut by 6 bases and J by 6 bases, with 12 bases left in between. The CDR3 sequence: CASSPPDFEQYF. DNA for the CDR3: TGTGCCAGCAGTCCCCCGGACTTCGAGCAGTACTTC.

This chain links TRBV7-3 with TRBJ1-2; the D gene is possibly TRBD1 (5 bases). This CDR3 has 14 residues. V dropped 5 bases and J dropped 0 bases, with 10 bases sitting between them. Germline values: CDR1 SGHTA, CDR2 FQGTGA. The CDR3 nucleotides read TGTGCCAGCAGCCCGGGGCTGGCTAACTATGGCTACACCTTC. Amino acid sequence: CASSPGLANYGYTF.

This clonotype has only one observation. The chain is built from TRBV14 and TRBJ2-7; 8 nucleotides agree with TRBD1. This CDR3 spans 13 amino acids. Trimming took 6 bases from V and 1 from J; bases not matched to a gene: 2. Germline CDR1 is SGHDN and CDR2 is FVKESK. CDR3 nucleotides: TGTGCCAGCAGATGGACAGGGTCCTACGAGCAGTACTTC. Amino acids: CASRWTGSYEQYF.

In regard to this clonotype: Lacking the conserved final phenylalanine or tryptophan, this CDR3 likely reflects a read error. Because the CDR3's place on the DNA is in doubt, the DNA is left out and the CDR3 is given as listed by TCRdb. This chain uses TRBV15 with TRBJ1-6; the table's D call of TRBD1 was not tested on the DNA. The V gene's germline CDR1 is LNHNV and CDR2 YYDKDF (reference sequence). The CDR3 totals 9 residues, both ends included. CDR3 protein: CATSRTGHG.

This clonotype was seen at least ten times. The chain employs TRBV4-1 and TRBJ2-5, with D uncertain. Trimming took 1 base from V and 1 from J, leaving 13 bases between them. Germline V gives CDR1 MGHRA, CDR2 YSYEKL. CDR3 size: 16 residues. In nucleotides, the CDR3 is TGCGCCAGCAGCCAAGTTTTTCCGGGTCCCCAAGAGACCCAGTACTTC. As protein: CASSQVFPGPQETQYF.

The V and J genes are TRBV19 and TRBJ1-1, with TRBD1 as a possible D gene (5 bases). Per the germline V gene, CDR1 is LNHDA and CDR2 is SQIVND (reference sequence). The CDR3 runs to 16 residues. The V gene lost 3 bases and the J gene lost 1 base, with 15 bases spanning the gap. CDR3 sequence reads: CASSIGSAGGNTEAFF. The CDR3 coding sequence is TGTGCCAGTAGTATCGGGTCGGCTGGGGGGAACACTGAAGCTTTCTTT.

The chain combines TRBV10-3 with TRBJ2-7; no firm D call. V shed 10 bases and J shed 3 bases, with 31 bases lying between them. This CDR3 comprises 18 residues. Germline V CDR1 and CDR2: ENHRY, SYGVKD. The CDR3 protein is CASSPLLTASREDYEQYF. The DNA of the CDR3 is TGTGCCAGCTCACCACTTTTAACAGCGAGTAGGGAAGACTACGAGCAGTACTTC.

In this sample, this clonotype turned up a few times. The chain joins TRBV25-1 to TRBJ1-1, with D possibly TRBD1 on 6 matching bases. Germline lookup yields CDR1 MGHDK and CDR2 SYGVNS. The CDR3 is made up of 13 amino acids. The V end was cut by 3 bases, the J end by 4 bases, with 9 bases between. CDR3 sequence reads: CASSEDSSTEAFF. The CDR3 DNA reads TGTGCCAGCAGTGAGGACAGTTCCACTGAAGCTTTCTTT.

This clonotype was picked up many times. The rearrangement joins TRBV18 to TRBJ1-2; possible D gene TRBD1, 5 bases. The CDR3 contains 15 residues. V was shortened by 3 bases and J by 4 bases, with 15 bases between the two germline ends. Germline V gene sequence: CDR1 KGHSH, CDR2 LQKENI. The CDR3 DNA reads TGTGCCAGCTCACCCTCCGGGACGGAAGGCTATGGCTACACCTTC. It translates to CASSPSGTEGYGYTF. Together with reference TRBV18 and TRBJ1-2, the CDR3 gives the full variable domain: NAGVMQNPRHLVRRRGQEARLRCSPMKGHSHVYWYRQLPEEGLKFMVYLQKENIIDESGMPKERFSAEFPKEGPSILRIQQVVRGDSAAYFCASSPSGTEGYGYTFGSGTRLTVV.

This clonotype has a count of ten or more. The V gene is TRBV2, the J gene TRBJ2-5; D not certain. The CDR3 has 13 residues. The germline V gene has CDR1 SNHLY and CDR2 FYNNEI. V lost 11 bases and J 5 bases, leaving 18 bases between the germline ends. CDR3 coding DNA: TGTGCCGCACCTCTGACAAATCGGGAGACCCAGTACTTC. Encoded protein: CAAPLTNRETQYF.

In this sample, this clonotype turned up many times. This rearrangement joins TRBV10-2 to TRBJ1-2, with TRBD1 matching over 7 bases. CDR1 WSHSY and CDR2 SAAADI come from the germline V gene. The CDR3 is 14 amino acids. The trim removed 8 bases at V and 0 bases at J, leaving 6 bases unmatched. The CDR3 region is CASHRDSSNYGYTF. The CDR3 DNA sequence: TGCGCCAGCCACAGGGACAGCTCTAACTATGGCTACACCTTC.

The table lists this clonotype with many counts. The chain links TRBV18 to TRBJ1-6; D call uncertain. Germline CDR1 KGHSH, CDR2 LQKENI. The CDR3 spans 14 residues. V was trimmed by 6 bases and J by 8 bases, leaving 14 bases between them. This CDR3 reads CASSPEGLDSPLHF. The CDR3 DNA sequence: TGTGCCAGCTCCCCCGAAGGACTGGATTCACCCCTCCACTTT.

Concerning this clonotype: One base away lies a much larger clone, so this may be a sequencing read error. J is TRBJ2-7 and V is TRBV10-3; TRBD2 is a possible D gene (5 bases). The germline gives CDR1 ENHRY, CDR2 SYGVKD. This CDR3 is built from 15 residues. Deletions cut 3 bases from V and 9 bases from J, with 21 bases between. CDR3 DNA: TGTGCCATCAGTGATGGGAGCAACCCCCGGATGGTGCAGTACTTC. The encoded protein is CAISDGSNPRMVQYF.

This clonotype has more than one count but fewer than ten. The chain joins TRBV28 to TRBJ1-1; 7 bases fit TRBD1. There are 11 residues in the CDR3. Germline lookup yields CDR1 MDHEN and CDR2 SYDVKM. The ends lost 6 bases at V and 10 bases at J; junction bases unmatched: 5. The CDR3 bases are TGTGCCAGCAGCTCTACAGGGGCAGCTTTCTTT. As protein: CASSSTGAAFF.

As to this clonotype: A read error may produce the germline difference seen at one junction end. This chain links TRBV24-1 with TRBJ2-5; D remains unclear. The germline V gene encodes CDR1 KGHDR and CDR2 SFDVKD. CDR3 size: 15 residues. The CDR3 loop is CATSDLSGHQETQYF. DNA for the CDR3: TGTGCCACCAGTGATTTGAGTGGTCACCAGGAGACCCAGTACTTC.

V usage is TRBV7-9 and J usage is TRBJ2-3, with TRBD1 matching 8 bases. The CDR3 has 15 amino acids. Germline loops: CDR1 SEHNR, CDR2 FQNEAQ (reference sequence). V shed 6 bases, J shed 1 base, and the junction held 6 bases outside the gene matches. CDR3 in amino acids: CASSPRQGRTDTQYF. The DNA for the CDR3 is TGTGCCAGCAGTCCCCGACAGGGGCGCACAGATACGCAGTATTTT.

This clonotype appeared a single time. The chain uses TRBV7-6 and TRBJ2-7; the match to TRBD2 covers 8 bases. The CDR3 is made up of 13 amino acids. Trimming removed 5 bases from V and 2 bases from J; junction bases left unmatched: 2. Per the germline V gene, CDR1 is SGHVS and CDR2 is FNYEAQ. The DNA for the CDR3 is TGTGCCAGCAGCCAGCGGGGGCCCTACGAGCAGTACTTC. Translation: CASSQRGPYEQYF. The complete variable domain, with remaining parts taken from reference TRBV7-6 and TRBJ2-7, reads GAGVSQSPRYKVTKRGQDVALRCDPISGHVSLYWYRQALGQGPEFLTYFNYEAQQDKSGLPNDRFSAERPEGSISTLTIQRTEQRDSAMYRCASSQRGPYEQYFGPGTRLTVT.